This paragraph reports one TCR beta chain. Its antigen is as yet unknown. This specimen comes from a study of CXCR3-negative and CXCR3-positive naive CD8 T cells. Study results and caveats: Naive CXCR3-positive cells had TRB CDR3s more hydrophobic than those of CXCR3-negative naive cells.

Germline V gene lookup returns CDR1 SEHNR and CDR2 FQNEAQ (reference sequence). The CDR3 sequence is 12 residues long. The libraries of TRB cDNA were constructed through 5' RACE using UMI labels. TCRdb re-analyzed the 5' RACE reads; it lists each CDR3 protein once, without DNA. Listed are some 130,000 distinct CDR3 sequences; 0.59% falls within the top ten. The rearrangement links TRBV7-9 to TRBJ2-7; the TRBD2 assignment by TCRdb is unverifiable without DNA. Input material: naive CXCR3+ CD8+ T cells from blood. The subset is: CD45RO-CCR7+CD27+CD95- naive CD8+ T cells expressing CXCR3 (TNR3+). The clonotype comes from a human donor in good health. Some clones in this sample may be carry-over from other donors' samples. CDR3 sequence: CASSLDLYEQYF.